A single sample gave rise to the 20 T cell receptor beta chains below, sequenced in a study of cytomegalovirus exposure and HLA in healthy donors. The PCR was carried out with 60 Vbeta primers and 13 Jbeta primers. Method: immunoSEQ multiplex PCR; TCRdb's copy keeps in-frame clones and lacks some. In the table there are just over 150,000 clones, roughly 81% of which are singletons. The sequencing sample was made of PBMCs. All receptors come from a woman younger than 35 in good health and CMV-seronegative.

This chain links TRBV27 with TRBJ1-1; possibly TRBD1 for D (6 bases). The V end was cut by 7 bases, the J end by 1 base, with 19 bases between. This CDR3 is 16 amino acids long. Looked up from germline, CDR1 is MNHEY and CDR2 is SMNVEV (reference sequence). The CDR3 bases are TGTGCCAGCAAACAGGGCTCATTAGTAGGGAACACTGAAGCTTTCTTT. As protein: CASKQGSLVGNTEAFF.

J is TRBJ1-6 and V is TRBV7-2; D gene uncertain. The CDR3 is made up of 13 amino acids. Looked up from germline, CDR1 is SGHTA and CDR2 is FQGNSA. Trimming removed 5 bases from V and 7 bases from J, with 9 bases in between. The CDR3 nucleotides are TGTGCCAGCAGCCCCCCCGGGAATTCACCCCTCCACTTT. Protein product: CASSPPGNSPLHF.

The chain recombines TRBV6-4 with TRBJ2-2; D unclear. Germline V gene data show CDR1 as MRHNA and CDR2 as SNTAGT. The V gene lost 6 bases and the J gene lost 7 bases, with 9 bases spanning the gap. This CDR3 has 12 residues. This chain's CDR3 is CASRSRGGELFF. CDR3 nucleotide sequence: TGTGCCAGCAGGAGTAGAGGCGGGGAGCTGTTTTTT.

In its sample, this clone was seen a few times. The chain couples TRBV4-2 to TRBJ2-7, with TRBD2 matching 7 bases. Germline V CDR1 and CDR2: LGHNA, YNFKEQ. Unmatched junction bases numbered 7, after V lost 0 bases and J lost 2 bases. This CDR3 region has 16 residues. The DNA for the CDR3 is TGTGCCAGCAGCCAAGATGGGGGGGATACCACCTACGAGCAGTACTTC. Its translation: CASSQDGGDTTYEQYF.

With regard to this clone: This specimen includes other DNA sequences encoding the same CDR3. This rearrangement joins TRBV4-1 to TRBJ2-3; the D gene is possibly TRBD2 (6 bases). The CDR3 contains 17 residues. The germline V gene encodes CDR1 MGHRA and CDR2 YSYEKL. V gave up 4 bases and J gave up 1 base, with 18 bases separating them. The CDR3 DNA sequence: TGCGCCAGCAGCCTGCTCTCGTGGGAGCGGGGCACAGATACGCAGTATTTT. This translates into CASSLLSWERGTDTQYF.

This clone was recorded once. This chain joins TRBV11-2 and TRBJ2-7; 9 bases agree with TRBD2. The CDR3 length is 17 residues. Germline V gene lookup returns CDR1 SGHAT and CDR2 FQNNGV. Unmatched junction bases numbered 14, after V lost 6 bases and J lost 2 bases. Written as DNA, the CDR3 is TGTGCCAGCAGGCCATTCGGGGTAGCGGGGGTCGCCTACGAGCAGTACTTC. As protein: CASRPFGVAGVAYEQYF.

This clone was detected only once. The V gene is TRBV6-6, the J gene TRBJ2-5; unclear D gene. This CDR3 is 15 amino acids long. V lost 6 bases and J lost 1, with 15 bases in between. Germline CDR1 is MNHNY and CDR2 is SVGAGI (reference sequence). The CDR3 protein is CASRVQRWAQETQYF. CDR3 in DNA: TGTGCCAGCAGAGTACAAAGGTGGGCCCAAGAGACCCAGTACTTC.

The rearrangement joins TRBV9 to TRBJ2-7, with 9 nucleotides matching TRBD1. The J segment lost 2 bases and the V segment lost 4 bases, leaving 4 bases of the junction unmatched. The CDR3 covers 14 residues. The V gene's germline CDR1 is SGDLS and CDR2 YYNGEE. The CDR3 sequence is CASSPRTGAYEQYF. The CDR3 region has the DNA TGTGCCAGCAGCCCCCGGACAGGGGCCTACGAGCAGTACTTC.

This clone was counted a single time. This chain links TRBV21-1 with TRBJ2-1; the D call of TRBD1 is as the table states it, not checked on the DNA. TRBV21-1 is listed as a pseudogene. The CDR3 loop spans 16 amino acids. The CDR3 DNA sequence: TGTGCCAGAACAACACCCGACAGGCCCGAGGATGATGAGCAGTTCTTC. It encodes CARTTPDRPEDDEQFF.

The chain employs TRBV7-8 and TRBJ1-3, with D unclear. The germline CDR1 and CDR2 sequences are SGHVS and FQNEAQ. V lost 1 base to trimming and J lost 2 bases, with 12 bases between them. This CDR3 spans 16 amino acids. The CDR3: CASSLDRAEAGNTIYF. DNA for the CDR3: TGTGCCAGCAGCTTAGATAGGGCGGAGGCTGGAAACACCATATATTTT.

V is TRBV5-4 and J is TRBJ2-7; TRBD1 matches at 11 bases. CDR3 size: 15 residues. Germline V gene data show CDR1 as SGHNT and CDR2 as YYREEE (reference sequence). V gave up 4 bases and J gave up 0 bases; unmatched junction bases: 3. The CDR3 spells CASSPGTGGSYEQYF. In DNA form, the CDR3 reads TGTGCCAGCAGCCCGGGGACAGGGGGCTCCTACGAGCAGTACTTC. Together with reference TRBV5-4 and TRBJ2-7, the CDR3 gives the full variable domain: ETGVTQSPTHLIKTRGQQVTLRCSSQSGHNTVSWYQQALGQGPQFIFQYYREEENGRGNFPPRFSGLQFPNYSSELNVNALELDDSALYLCASSPGTGGSYEQYFGPGTRLTVT.

This clone was counted once. The gene calls are TRBV19 and TRBJ1-2, with 9 bases that match TRBD1. Germline loops: CDR1 LNHDA, CDR2 SQIVND (reference sequence). CDR3 length: 19 residues. V dropped 7 bases and J dropped 5; count of bases not matched to a gene: 23. The CDR3, as DNA: TGTGCCAGTACCGCCTTAGGACAGGGGACCCGCGGAAATCTATATGGCTACACCTTC. It specifies CASTALGQGTRGNLYGYTF.

This clone was detected only once. The rearrangement uses TRBV27 and TRBJ2-1, with D tentatively TRBD2 (6 bases). Germline V CDR1 and CDR2: MNHEY, SMNVEV (reference sequence). Trimming pared 7 bases from V and 3 bases from J, leaving 19 bases between. This CDR3 region has 16 residues. The CDR3 loop is CASKLEGAGNYNEQFF. The CDR3 DNA is TGTGCCAGCAAATTGGAGGGTGCTGGCAACTACAATGAGCAGTTCTTC.

V usage is TRBV29-1 and J usage is TRBJ2-5; TRBD1 agrees at 7 bases. The germline gives CDR1 SQVTM, CDR2 ANQGSEA. V was pared by 5 bases and J by 5 bases, with 5 bases of the junction left unmatched. This CDR3 spans 12 amino acids. The CDR3 DNA reads as TGCAGCGTTTACAGGGGAGCGGAGACCCAGTACTTC. Protein product: CSVYRGAETQYF.

V is TRBV6-1 and J is TRBJ1-6; D is undetermined. The germline CDR1 and CDR2 sequences are MNHNS and SASEGT. Trimming took 5 bases from V and 3 from J, leaving 11 bases between them. The CDR3 totals 15 residues. The CDR3, as DNA: TGTGCCAGCAGTCCGGGGAGCCGCTATAATTCACCCCTCCACTTT. Residues: CASSPGSRYNSPLHF.

This rearrangement joins TRBV7-2 to TRBJ2-3; 12 bases map to TRBD2. The CDR3 is 14 residues long. V lost 10 bases, J lost 5 bases, and 7 bases stayed unmatched. Germline loops: CDR1 SGHTA, CDR2 FQGNSA. CDR3 protein: CATRLAGVEDTQYF. The CDR3 bases are TGTGCCACCCGACTAGCGGGGGTGGAAGATACGCAGTATTTT.

The V call is TRBV9, the J call TRBJ2-7, with a tentative D call TRBD2 (5 bases). CDR1 and CDR2 (germline): SGDLS, YYNGEE. The CDR3 is made up of 15 amino acids. Trimming took off 0 bases at V and 3 bases at J, with 13 bases between the two ends. CDR3 DNA sequence: TGTGCCAGCAGCGTAGAAGTGGGAGAGGTCTACGAGCAGTACTTC. Its translation is CASSVEVGEVYEQYF.

J is TRBJ2-2 and V is TRBV7-2; 10 bases agree with TRBD1. CDR1 and CDR2 (germline): SGHTA, FQGNSA. The CDR3 totals 15 residues. Trimming took 6 bases from V and 7 from J; bases not matched to a gene: 8. DNA for the CDR3: TGTGCCAGCAGAAGACAGGGGGCAAAAATCGGGGAGCTGTTTTTT. This gives the protein CASRRQGAKIGELFF.

This clone was observed once. The chain combines TRBV18 with TRBJ1-6; 11 bases map to TRBD1. J gave up 10 bases and V 3 bases, and 8 bases lay outside the gene matches. Looked up from germline, CDR1 is KGHSH and CDR2 is LQKENI. The CDR3 is 16 residues long. The CDR3 nucleotides read TGTGCCAGCTCACCGCCGGGGACAGGGGGAGACTCACCCCTCCACTTT. It is translated as CASSPPGTGGDSPLHF.

On this clone itself: At one boundary the junction diverges from the germline segment, which might be a read error. The gene calls are TRBV4-3 and TRBJ2-2; D is perhaps TRBD2 (6 bases). The CDR3 is 16 amino acids. Germline V gene data show CDR1 as LGHNA and CDR2 as YSLEER. Written as DNA, the CDR3 is TGCGCCAGCAGCCAAGAAATCGGGTCCCAAACCGGGGGGCTGTTTTTT. Protein: CASSQEIGSQTGGLFF.